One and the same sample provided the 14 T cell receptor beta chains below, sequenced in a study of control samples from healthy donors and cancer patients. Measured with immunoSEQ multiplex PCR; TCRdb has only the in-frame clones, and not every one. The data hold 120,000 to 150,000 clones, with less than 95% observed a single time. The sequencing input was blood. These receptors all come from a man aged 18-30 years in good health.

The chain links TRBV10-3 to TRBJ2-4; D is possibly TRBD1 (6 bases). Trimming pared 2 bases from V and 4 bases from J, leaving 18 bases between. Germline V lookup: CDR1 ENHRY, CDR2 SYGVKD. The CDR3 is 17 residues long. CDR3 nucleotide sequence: TGTGCCATCAGTGAGGGCAACCCGGGACAAGATAAAAACATTCAGTACTTC. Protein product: CAISEGNPGQDKNIQYF.

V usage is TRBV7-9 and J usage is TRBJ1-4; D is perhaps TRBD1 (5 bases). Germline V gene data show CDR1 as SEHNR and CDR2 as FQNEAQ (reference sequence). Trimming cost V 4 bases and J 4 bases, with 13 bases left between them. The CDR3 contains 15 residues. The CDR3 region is CASSSGTVLNEKLFF. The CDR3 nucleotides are TGTGCCAGCAGCTCCGGGACCGTGCTTAATGAAAAACTGTTTTTT.

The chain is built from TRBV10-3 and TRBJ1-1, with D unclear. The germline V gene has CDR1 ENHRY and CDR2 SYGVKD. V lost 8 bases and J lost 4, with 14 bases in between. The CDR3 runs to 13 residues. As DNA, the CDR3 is TGTGCCATCCTACCACAGACCGGCACTGAAGCTTTCTTT. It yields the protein CAILPQTGTEAFF.

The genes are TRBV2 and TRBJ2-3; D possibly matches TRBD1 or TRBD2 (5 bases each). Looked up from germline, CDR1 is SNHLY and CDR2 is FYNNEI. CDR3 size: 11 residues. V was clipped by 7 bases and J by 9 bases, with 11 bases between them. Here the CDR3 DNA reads TGTGCCAGCACTGAGGGACGAACGCAGTATTTT. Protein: CASTEGRTQYF.

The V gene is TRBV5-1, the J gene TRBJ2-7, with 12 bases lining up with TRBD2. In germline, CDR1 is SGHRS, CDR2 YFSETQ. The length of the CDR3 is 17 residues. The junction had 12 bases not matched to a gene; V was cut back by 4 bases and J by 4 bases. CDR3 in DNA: TGCGCCAGCAGCGCGACCCCTCTAGCGGGGGGGCGGTACGAGCAGTACTTC. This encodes CASSATPLAGGRYEQYF.

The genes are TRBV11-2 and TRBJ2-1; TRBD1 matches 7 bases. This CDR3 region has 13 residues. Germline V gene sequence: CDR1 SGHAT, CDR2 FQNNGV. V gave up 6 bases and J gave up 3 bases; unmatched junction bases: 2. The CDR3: CASRRTGYNEQFF. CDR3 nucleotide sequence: TGTGCCAGCAGGCGGACAGGCTACAATGAGCAGTTCTTC.

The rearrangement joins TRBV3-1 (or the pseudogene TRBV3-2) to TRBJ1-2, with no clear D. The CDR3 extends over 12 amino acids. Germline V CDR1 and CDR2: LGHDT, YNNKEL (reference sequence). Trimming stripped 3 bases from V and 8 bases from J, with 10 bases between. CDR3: CASSQSLGGYTF. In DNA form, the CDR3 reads TGTGCCAGCAGCCAGAGTTTAGGGGGCTACACCTTC.

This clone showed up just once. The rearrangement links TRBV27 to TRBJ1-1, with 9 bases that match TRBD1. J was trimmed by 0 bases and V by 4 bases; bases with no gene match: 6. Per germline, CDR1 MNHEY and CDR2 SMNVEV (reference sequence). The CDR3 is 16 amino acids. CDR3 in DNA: TGTGCCAGCAGTTCATACAGGGGGCGGATGAACACTGAAGCTTTCTTT. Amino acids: CASSSYRGRMNTEAFF.

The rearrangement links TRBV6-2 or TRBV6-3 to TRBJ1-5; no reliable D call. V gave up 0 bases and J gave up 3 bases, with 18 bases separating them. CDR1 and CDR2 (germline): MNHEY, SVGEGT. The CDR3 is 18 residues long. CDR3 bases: TGTGCCAGCAGTTACTCGGTATTTGGACGGAACGCCAATCAGCCCCAGCATTTT. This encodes CASSYSVFGRNANQPQHF.

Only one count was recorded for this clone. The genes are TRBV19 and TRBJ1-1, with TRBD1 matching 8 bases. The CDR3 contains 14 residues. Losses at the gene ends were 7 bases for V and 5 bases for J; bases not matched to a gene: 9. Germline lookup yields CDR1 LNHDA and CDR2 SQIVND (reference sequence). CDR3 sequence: CASTLWTGRTEAFF. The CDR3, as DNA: TGTGCCAGTACTCTTTGGACAGGGAGGACTGAAGCTTTCTTT.

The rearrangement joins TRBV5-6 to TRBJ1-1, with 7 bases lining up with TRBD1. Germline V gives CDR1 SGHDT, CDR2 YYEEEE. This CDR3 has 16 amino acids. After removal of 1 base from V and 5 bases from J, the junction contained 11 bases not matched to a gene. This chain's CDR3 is CASSLRAGGVWTEAFF. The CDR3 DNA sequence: TGTGCCAGCAGCTTGAGGGCAGGGGGGGTCTGGACTGAAGCTTTCTTT.

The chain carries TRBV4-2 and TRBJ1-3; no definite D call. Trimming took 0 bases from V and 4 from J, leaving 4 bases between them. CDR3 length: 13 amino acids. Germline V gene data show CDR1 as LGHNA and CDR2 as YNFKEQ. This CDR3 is CASSQEMGNTIYF. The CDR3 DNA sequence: TGTGCCAGCAGCCAAGAGATGGGAAACACCATATATTTT.

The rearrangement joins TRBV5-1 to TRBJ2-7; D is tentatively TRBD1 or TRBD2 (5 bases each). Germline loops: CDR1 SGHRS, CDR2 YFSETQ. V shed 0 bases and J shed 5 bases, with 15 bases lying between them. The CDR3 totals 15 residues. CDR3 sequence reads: CASSLVGDLLHEQYF. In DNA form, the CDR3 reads TGCGCCAGCAGCTTGGTAGGGGACCTCTTGCACGAGCAGTACTTC.

CDR3 coding DNA: TGTGCCAGCAGCCTAGGACAGGGGACGTATTCGCCCCAGCATTTT. Translation gives CASSLGQGTYSPQHF. V is TRBV7-2 and J is TRBJ1-5, with TRBD1 identical over 9 bases. V shed 5 bases and J 9 bases; nucleotides not matched to a gene: 11. The CDR3 length is 15 residues. Germline V lookup: CDR1 SGHTA, CDR2 FQGNSA.